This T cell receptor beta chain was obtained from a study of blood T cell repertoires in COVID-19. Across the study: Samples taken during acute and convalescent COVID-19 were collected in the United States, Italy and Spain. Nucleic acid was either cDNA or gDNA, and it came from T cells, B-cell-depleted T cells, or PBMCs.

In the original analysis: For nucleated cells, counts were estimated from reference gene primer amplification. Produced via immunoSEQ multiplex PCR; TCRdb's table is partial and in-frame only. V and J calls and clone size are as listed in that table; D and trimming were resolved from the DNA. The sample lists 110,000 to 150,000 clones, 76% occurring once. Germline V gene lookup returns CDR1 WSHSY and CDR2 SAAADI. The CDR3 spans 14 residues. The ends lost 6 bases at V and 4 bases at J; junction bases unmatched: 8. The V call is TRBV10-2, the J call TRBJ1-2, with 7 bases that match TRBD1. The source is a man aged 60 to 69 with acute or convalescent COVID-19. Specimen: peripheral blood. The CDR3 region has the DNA TGCGCCAGCAGCGAGGGGACAGCAGGCTATGGCTACACCTTC. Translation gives CASSEGTAGYGYTF.